The 9 T cell receptor beta chains given below trace back to one sample, sequenced in a study of T cells in Graves' hyperthyroidism and ophthalmopathy. RNA transcripts served as the template for amplifying TCR beta CDR3 regions. First-round RT-PCR targeting the TCR CDR3 was performed with the HTBI primer set. TCRdb re-called the multiplex PCR reads with MiXCR, one entry per CDR3 protein. The sample yields fewer than 750,000 distinct CDR3 sequences, about 43% seen once. Sequences were obtained from peripheral blood or thyroid tissue (not recorded which). These receptors all stem from a woman between 18 and 30 years old with Graves' hyperthyroidism.

At least ten counts were recorded for this clonotype. V gene TRBV20-1 combines with J gene TRBJ2-5; perhaps TRBD1 as D (5 bases). Germline CDR1 reads DFQATT; CDR2 reads SNEGSKA (reference sequence). There are 16 residues in the CDR3. V dropped 0 bases and J dropped 4 bases, with 18 bases sitting between them. CDR3 region: CSARDPLAGNLETQYF. In DNA, the CDR3 is TGCAGTGCTAGAGATCCGCTGGCAGGGAATCTAGAGACCCAGTACTTC.

V gene TRBV11-3 combines with J gene TRBJ2-7; D call uncertain. V was clipped by 6 bases and J by 3 bases, with 15 bases between them. The CDR3 extends over 14 amino acids. Germline CDR1 is SGHNT and CDR2 is YENEEA. The CDR3 protein is CASSRKARVYEQYF. CDR3 sequence (DNA): TGTGCCAGCAGTCGGAAAGCACGGGTCTACGAGCAGTACTTC. Filled out from reference TRBV11-3 and TRBJ2-7, the complete variable domain reads EAGVVQSPRYKIIEKKQPVAFWCNPISGHNTLYWYLQNLGQGPELLIRYENEEAVDDSQLPKDRFSAERLKGVDSTLKIQPAELGDSAVYLCASSRKARVYEQYFGPGTRLTVT.

A single count supports this clonotype. The V and J genes are TRBV20-1 and TRBJ1-2; no firm D call. The V end lost 3 bases, the J end lost 8 bases, and 13 bases lay between the germline ends. Germline CDR1 reads DFQATT; CDR2 reads SNEGSKA (reference sequence). The CDR3 runs 12 residues. The CDR3 bases are TGCAGTGCTAGTCTGTGGGAAGTGGGCTACACCTTC. Its protein product is CSASLWEVGYTF.

This clonotype was observed at least ten times. This rearrangement joins TRBV5-1 to TRBJ2-7; D tentatively fits TRBD1 or TRBD2 (5 bases each). The CDR3 consists of 18 residues. Germline loops: CDR1 SGHRS, CDR2 YFSETQ. The V end lost 0 bases, the J end lost 1 base, and 20 bases lay between the germline ends. CDR3 amino acids: CASSLGATTRGYSYEQYF. Written as DNA, the CDR3 is TGCGCCAGCAGCTTGGGCGCCACAACTAGGGGATATTCCTACGAGCAGTACTTC.

This clonotype was found many times. The chain is built from TRBV5-1 and TRBJ1-3, with D possibly matching TRBD1 (5 bases). The germline V gene encodes CDR1 SGHRS and CDR2 YFSETQ. The V and J ends lost 5 bases and 4 bases respectively, with 10 bases between them. CDR3 size: 13 residues. CDR3 sequence: CASRIGEGNTIYF. The CDR3 DNA reads TGCGCCAGCAGAATAGGGGAAGGAAACACCATATATTTT.

Points on this clonotype: The CDR3 carries no conserved terminal phenylalanine or tryptophan, so it likely arises from a read error. No DNA is shown, since the ends of the CDR3 on it are uncertain; the CDR3 is the one TCRdb lists. The gene calls are TRBV7-8 and TRBJ1-2; the table calls TRBD1, which could not be checked here. Germline values: CDR1 SGHVS, CDR2 FQNEAQ. The CDR3 numbers 13 amino acids, ends counted. The CDR3 region is CASSPDRAGGNTS.

This clonotype was detected ten times or more. V and J are TRBV28 and TRBJ2-5; 8 bases fit TRBD1. The CDR3 runs 15 residues. Germline V gene data show CDR1 as MDHEN and CDR2 as SYDVKM. V shed 5 bases, J shed 5 bases, and the junction held 10 bases outside the gene matches. The CDR3 is CASSGDRIGVETQYF. The CDR3 DNA sequence: TGTGCCAGCAGTGGGGACAGGATCGGGGTGGAGACCCAGTACTTC.

This clonotype occurred many times. The chain is built from TRBV24-1 and TRBJ1-2, with TRBD1 as a possible D gene (5 bases). Trimming left V 2 bases short and J 8 bases short, with 11 bases between. Germline CDR1 and CDR2: KGHDR and SFDVKD. The CDR3 has 13 residues. The CDR3 loop is CATSDYDSLGYTF. The CDR3 nucleotides are TGTGCCACCAGTGATTACGACAGCTTAGGCTACACCTTC.

At least ten counts were recorded for this clonotype. The V gene is TRBV12-3 or TRBV12-4, the J gene TRBJ2-2; a possible D gene is TRBD1 (6 bases). The CDR3 is made up of 16 amino acids. V was pared by 3 bases and J by 0 bases, with 11 bases between. CDR3 sequence (DNA): TGTGCCAGCAGTTTGTATGGGGGCGCGAACACCGGGGAGCTGTTTTTT. It encodes CASSLYGGANTGELFF.